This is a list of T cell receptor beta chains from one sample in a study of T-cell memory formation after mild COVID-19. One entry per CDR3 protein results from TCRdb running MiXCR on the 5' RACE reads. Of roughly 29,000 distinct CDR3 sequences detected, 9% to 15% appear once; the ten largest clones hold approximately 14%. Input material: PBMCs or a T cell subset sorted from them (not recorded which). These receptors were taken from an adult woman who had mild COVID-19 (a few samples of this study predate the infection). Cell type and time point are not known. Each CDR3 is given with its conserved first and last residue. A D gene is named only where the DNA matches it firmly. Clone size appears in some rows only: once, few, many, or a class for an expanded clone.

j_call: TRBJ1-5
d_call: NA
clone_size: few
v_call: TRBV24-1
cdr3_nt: TGTGCCACCAGTGCGGGACTCCGGAATCAGCCCCAGCATTTT
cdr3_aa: CATSAGLRNQPQHF

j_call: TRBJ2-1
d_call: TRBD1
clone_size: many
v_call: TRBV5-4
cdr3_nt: TGTGCCAGCAGGACCGGGACAGGGGTAGGGGGTGAGCAGTTCTTC
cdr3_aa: CASRTGTGVGGEQFF

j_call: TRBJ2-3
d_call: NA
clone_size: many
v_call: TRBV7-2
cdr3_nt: TGTGCCAGCAGCTTATCGTCAAAGACGGATACGCAGTATTTT
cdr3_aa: CASSLSSKTDTQYF

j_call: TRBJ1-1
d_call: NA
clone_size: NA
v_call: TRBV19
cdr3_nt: TGTGCCAGTAGGGGCGGGGGCAGGGCCGGATTTAGAGCTTTCTTT
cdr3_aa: CASRGGGRAGFRAFF

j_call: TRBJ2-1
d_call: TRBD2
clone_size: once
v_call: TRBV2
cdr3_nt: TGTGCCAGCAGTGAGCGAGCGGGGATCTACAATGAGCAGTTCTTC
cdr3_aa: CASSERAGIYNEQFF

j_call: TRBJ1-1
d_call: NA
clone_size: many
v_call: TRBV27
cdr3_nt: TGTGCCAGCAGAACAGGGTATGACACTGAAGCTTTCTTT
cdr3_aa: CASRTGYDTEAFF

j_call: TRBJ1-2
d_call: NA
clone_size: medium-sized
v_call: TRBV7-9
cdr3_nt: TGTGCCAGCAGCTCCATCAGGGAAACGAATGGCTACACCTTC
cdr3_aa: CASSSIRETNGYTF

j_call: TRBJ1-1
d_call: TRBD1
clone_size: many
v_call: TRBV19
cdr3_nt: TGTGCCAGTAGTGGTGGACAGGGCAGGAACACTGAAGCTTTCTTT
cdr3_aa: CASSGGQGRNTEAFF

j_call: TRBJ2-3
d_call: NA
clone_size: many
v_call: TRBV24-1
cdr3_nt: TGTGCCACCGCCAACACAGATACGCAGTATTTT
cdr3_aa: CATANTDTQYF

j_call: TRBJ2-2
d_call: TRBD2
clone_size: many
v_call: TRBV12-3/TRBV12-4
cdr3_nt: TGTGCCAGCAGTTCCCCCCTAATATTAGCGGGGGGCCAACTGAACACCGGGGAGCTGTTTTTT
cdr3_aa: CASSSPLILAGGQLNTGELFF

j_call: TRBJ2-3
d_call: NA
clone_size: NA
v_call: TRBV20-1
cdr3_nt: TGCAGTGCTAGAGACAGGCCCGGCGATACGCAGTATTTT
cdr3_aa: CSARDRPGDTQYF

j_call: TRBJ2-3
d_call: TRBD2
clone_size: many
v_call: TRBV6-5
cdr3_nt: TGTGCCAGCAGTTATAAACTAGCGGGGCCAGATACGCAGTATTTT
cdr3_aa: CASSYKLAGPDTQYF

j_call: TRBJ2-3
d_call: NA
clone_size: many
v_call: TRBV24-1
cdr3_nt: TGTGCCACCAGTACCACAGATACGCAGTATTTT
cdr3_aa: CATSTTDTQYF

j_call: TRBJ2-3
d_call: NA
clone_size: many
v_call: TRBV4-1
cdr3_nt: TGCGCCAGCAGCCAAACCATCCCGTCGTGGGGAGATACGCAGTATTTT
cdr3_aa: CASSQTIPSWGDTQYF

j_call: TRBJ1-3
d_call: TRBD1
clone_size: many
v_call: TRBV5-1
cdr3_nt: TGCGCCAGCAGCCTAACAGGGGTTGGAAACACCATATATTTT
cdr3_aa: CASSLTGVGNTIYF

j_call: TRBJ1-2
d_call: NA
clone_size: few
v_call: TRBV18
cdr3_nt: TGTGCCAGCTCACCGGGGGGTATCGGTGGCTACACCTTC
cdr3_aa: CASSPGGIGGYTF

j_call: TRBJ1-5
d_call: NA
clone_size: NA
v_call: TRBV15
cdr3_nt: TGTGCCACCAGCAGAGATGATCAGCCCCAGCATTTT
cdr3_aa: CATSRDDQPQHF

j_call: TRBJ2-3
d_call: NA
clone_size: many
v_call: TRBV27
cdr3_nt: TGTGCCAGCACTAGCACCAGCACAGATACGCAGTATTTT
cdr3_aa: CASTSTSTDTQYF

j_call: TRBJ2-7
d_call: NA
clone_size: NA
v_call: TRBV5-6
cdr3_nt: TGTGCCAGCAGCTCTCCTAGCGCCTACGAGCAGTACTTC
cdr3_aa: CASSSPSAYEQYF

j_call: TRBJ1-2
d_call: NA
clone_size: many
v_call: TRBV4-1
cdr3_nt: TGCGCCAGCAGCCAAGGACCAGGTGGCTACACCTTC
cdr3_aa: CASSQGPGGYTF

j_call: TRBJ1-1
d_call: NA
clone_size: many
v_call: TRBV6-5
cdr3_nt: TGTGCCAGCAGAATAAACCCGGGACGGCCGAACACTGAAGCTTTCTTT
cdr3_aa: CASRINPGRPNTEAFF

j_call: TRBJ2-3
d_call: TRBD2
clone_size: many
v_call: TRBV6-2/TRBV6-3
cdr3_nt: TGTGCCAGCAGTTACTCTCGGACTAGCGGGCCTACGCAGTATTTT
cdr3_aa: CASSYSRTSGPTQYF

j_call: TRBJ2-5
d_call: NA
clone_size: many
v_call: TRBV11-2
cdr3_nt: TGTGCCAGCAGCTTATTAGTGGGGATGGGGGAGACCCAGTACTTC
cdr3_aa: CASSLLVGMGETQYF

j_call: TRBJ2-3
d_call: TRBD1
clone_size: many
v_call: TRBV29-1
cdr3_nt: TGCAGCGTCGAAGGACAGGGGGCAACAGATACGCAGTATTTT
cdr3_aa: CSVEGQGATDTQYF

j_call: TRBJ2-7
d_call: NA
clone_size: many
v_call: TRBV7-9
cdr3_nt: TGTGCCAGCAGCGTTTATGGTCGGGGACCTAATGACTACGAGCAGTACTTC
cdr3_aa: CASSVYGRGPNDYEQYF

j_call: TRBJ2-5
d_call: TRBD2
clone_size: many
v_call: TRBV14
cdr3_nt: TGTGCCAGCAGCGCTAGCGGGGGCCGGTTTGAGACCCAGTACTTC
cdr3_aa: CASSASGGRFETQYF

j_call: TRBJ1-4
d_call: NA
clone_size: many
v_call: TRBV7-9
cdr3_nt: TGTGCCAGCAGCTTAGGCGACAGGACGAATGAAAAACTGTTTTTT
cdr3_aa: CASSLGDRTNEKLFF

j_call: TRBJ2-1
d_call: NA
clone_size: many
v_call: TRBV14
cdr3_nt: TGTGCCAGCAGCCAAGTTCACGGGGGAGATGAGCAGTTCTTC
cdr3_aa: CASSQVHGGDEQFF

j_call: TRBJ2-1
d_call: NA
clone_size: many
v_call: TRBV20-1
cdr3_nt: TGCAGTGCTAGAAGGGCGGACCTATACAATGAGCAGTTCTTC
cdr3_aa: CSARRADLYNEQFF

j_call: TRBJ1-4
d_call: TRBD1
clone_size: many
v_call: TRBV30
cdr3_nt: TGTGCCTGTTGGGACAGGTCAGGTGAAAAACTGTTTTTT
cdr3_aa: CACWDRSGEKLFF

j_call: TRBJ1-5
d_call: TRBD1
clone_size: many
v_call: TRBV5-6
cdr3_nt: TGTGCCAGCAGCTTGTACACGGGACAGGTGAAGCCCCAGCATTTT
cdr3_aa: CASSLYTGQVKPQHF

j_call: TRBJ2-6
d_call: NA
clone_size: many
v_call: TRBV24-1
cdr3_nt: TGTGCCACGGAGGGACAGTCGAGCTCTGGGGCCAACGTCCTGACTTTC
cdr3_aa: CATEGQSSSGANVLTF

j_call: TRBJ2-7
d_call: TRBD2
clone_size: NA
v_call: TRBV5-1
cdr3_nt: TGCGCCAGCAGCCCCAACCTAGCGGGGGGGGCCTACGAGCAGTACTTC
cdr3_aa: CASSPNLAGGAYEQYF

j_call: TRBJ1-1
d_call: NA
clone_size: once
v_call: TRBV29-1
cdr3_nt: TGCAGCGCCTCCCAAGACGCCGGATTGAACACTGAAGCTTTCTTT
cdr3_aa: CSASQDAGLNTEAFF

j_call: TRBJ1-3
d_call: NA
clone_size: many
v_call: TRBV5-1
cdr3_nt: TGCGCCAGCAGCGATGGCCGGGGCTCTGGAAACACCATATATTTT
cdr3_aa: CASSDGRGSGNTIYF

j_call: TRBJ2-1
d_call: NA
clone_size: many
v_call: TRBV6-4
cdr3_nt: TGTGCCAGCAGTGACTCGGGGGGCGATTACAATGAGCAGTTCTTC
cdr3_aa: CASSDSGGDYNEQFF

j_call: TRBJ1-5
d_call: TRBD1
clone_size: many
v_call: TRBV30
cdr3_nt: TGTGCCTGGAGCCGACAGGGGACCAATAATCAGCCCCAGCATTTT
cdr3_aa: CAWSRQGTNNQPQHF

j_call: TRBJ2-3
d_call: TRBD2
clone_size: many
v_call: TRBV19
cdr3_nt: TGTGCCAGTAGGCGGGAGGCTAGCACAGATACGCAGTATTTT
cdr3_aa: CASRREASTDTQYF

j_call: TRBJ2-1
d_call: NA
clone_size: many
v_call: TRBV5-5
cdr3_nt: TGTGCCAGCAGCTTGGCCGTGGGGTATGAGCAGTTCTTC
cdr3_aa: CASSLAVGYEQFF

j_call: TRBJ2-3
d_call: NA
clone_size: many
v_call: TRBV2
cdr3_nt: TGTGCCAGCCGGGGGGCGGCTAGCACAGATACGCAGTATTTT
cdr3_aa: CASRGAASTDTQYF

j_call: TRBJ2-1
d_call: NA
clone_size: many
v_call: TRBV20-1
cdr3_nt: TGCAGTGCTAGAGATATTAAGGGGGCCTACAATGAGCAGTTCTTC
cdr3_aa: CSARDIKGAYNEQFF

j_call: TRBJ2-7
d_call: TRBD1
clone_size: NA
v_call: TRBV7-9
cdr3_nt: TGTGCCAGCAGCCCGCGGGACAGGTTGTACGAGCAGTACTTC
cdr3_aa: CASSPRDRLYEQYF

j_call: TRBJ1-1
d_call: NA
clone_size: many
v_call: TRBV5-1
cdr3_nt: TGCGCCAGCAGCTTGGGGGGGCTGCCTGAAGCTTTCTTT
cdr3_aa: CASSLGGLPEAFF

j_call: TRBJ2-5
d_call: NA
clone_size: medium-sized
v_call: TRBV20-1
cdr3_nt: TGCAGTACGTTTCAAGAGACCCAGTACTTC
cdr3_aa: CSTFQETQYF

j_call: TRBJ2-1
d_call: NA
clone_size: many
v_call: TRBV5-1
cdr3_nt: TGCGCCAGCAGCCTCGGGCGGCGGGACTACAATGAGCAGTTCTTC
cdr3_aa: CASSLGRRDYNEQFF

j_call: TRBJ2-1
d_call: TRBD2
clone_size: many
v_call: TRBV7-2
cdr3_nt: TGTGCCAGCAGCTTAGAAACGGCGGGAGGGACCGAGTTCTTC
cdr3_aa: CASSLETAGGTEFF

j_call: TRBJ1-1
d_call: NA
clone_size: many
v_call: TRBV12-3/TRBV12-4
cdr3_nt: TGTGCCAGCAGCGAATATAAACCGGGGAACACTGAAGCTTTCTTT
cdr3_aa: CASSEYKPGNTEAFF

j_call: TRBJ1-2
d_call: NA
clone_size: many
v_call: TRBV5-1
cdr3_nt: TGCGCCAGCAGCCGAGGTCCGGTTGGGGTGGACTACACCTTC
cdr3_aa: CASSRGPVGVDYTF

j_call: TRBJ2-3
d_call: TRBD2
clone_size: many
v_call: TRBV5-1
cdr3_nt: TGCGCCAGCAGCCCAGCGGGGCGCACAGATACGCAGTATTTT
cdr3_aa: CASSPAGRTDTQYF

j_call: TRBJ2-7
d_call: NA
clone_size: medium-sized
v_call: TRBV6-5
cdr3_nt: TGTGCCAGCAGTCCCCTAGGAGGCCCCTACGAGCAGTACTTC
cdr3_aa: CASSPLGGPYEQYF

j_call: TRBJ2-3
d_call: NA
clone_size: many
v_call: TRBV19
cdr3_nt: TGTGCCAGTAGTAGGGGATTGGCAGATACGCAGTATTTT
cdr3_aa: CASSRGLADTQYF

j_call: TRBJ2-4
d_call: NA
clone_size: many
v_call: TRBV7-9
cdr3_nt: TGTGCCAGCAGCCGTAAGGACGGAAACATTCAGTACTTC
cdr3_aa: CASSRKDGNIQYF

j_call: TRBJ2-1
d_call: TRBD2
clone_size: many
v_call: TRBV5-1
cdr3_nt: TGCGCCAGCAGCTATAGGACTAGCGGGATCCCTGAGCAGTTCTTC
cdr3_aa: CASSYRTSGIPEQFF